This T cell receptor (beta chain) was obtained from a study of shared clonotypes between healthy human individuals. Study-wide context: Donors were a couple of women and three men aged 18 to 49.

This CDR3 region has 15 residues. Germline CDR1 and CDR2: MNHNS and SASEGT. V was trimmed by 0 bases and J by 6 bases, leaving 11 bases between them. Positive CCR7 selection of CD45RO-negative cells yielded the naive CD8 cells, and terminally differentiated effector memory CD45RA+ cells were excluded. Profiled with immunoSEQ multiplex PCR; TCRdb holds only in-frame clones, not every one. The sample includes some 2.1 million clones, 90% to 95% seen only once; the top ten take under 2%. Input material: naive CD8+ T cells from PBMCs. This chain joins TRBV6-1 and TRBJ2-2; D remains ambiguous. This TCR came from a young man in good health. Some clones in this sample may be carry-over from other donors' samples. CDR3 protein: CASSEAPFRAGELFF. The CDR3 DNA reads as TGTGCCAGCAGTGAAGCCCCGTTTCGGGCCGGGGAGCTGTTTTTT.